The 28 T cell receptor beta chains below come from one sample, sequenced in a study of blood T cell repertoires in COVID-19. The method was immunoSEQ multiplex PCR; TCRdb's version includes in-frame clones alone and lacks a portion of them. The sample includes tens of thousands of clones, approximately 85% of them seen just once. Sequenced material: peripheral blood. The receptors shown here come from a human donor with acute or convalescent COVID-19. The donor label of this sample is uncertain.

This clone occurred once. The CDR3 sequence is CASSLTSDGELFF. In nucleotides, the CDR3 is TGTGCCAGCAGCCTGACTAGCGACGGGGAGCTGTTTTTT. The chain joins TRBV7-3 to TRBJ2-2; TRBD2 aligns across 8 bases. V lost 5 bases to trimming and J lost 7 bases; unmatched junction nucleotides: 3. Germline lookup yields CDR1 SGHTA and CDR2 FQGTGA. There are 13 residues in the CDR3.

This chain joins TRBV7-8 and TRBJ2-3; D might be TRBD1 (6 bases). CDR3 size: 13 residues. Trimming stripped 4 bases from V and 6 bases from J, with 11 bases between. The germline V gene has CDR1 SGHVS and CDR2 FQNEAQ. CDR3: CASSYREGDTQYF. The CDR3 region has the DNA TGTGCCAGCAGCTACAGGGAAGGGGATACGCAGTATTTT.

The rearrangement uses TRBV5-8 and TRBJ1-2; 7 bases agree with TRBD1. Germline V CDR1 and CDR2: SGHTS, YDEGEE. Trimming at V came to 5 bases and at J to 3 bases, leaving 1 base not matched to a gene. The CDR3 length is 12 residues. The chain's CDR3 is CASSGTDYGYTF. The CDR3 region has the DNA TGTGCCAGCAGTGGGACAGACTATGGCTACACCTTC.

The gene calls are TRBV18 and TRBJ1-1; TRBD1 matches 7 bases. This CDR3 spans 14 amino acids. In germline, CDR1 is KGHSH, CDR2 LQKENI. With 6 bases clipped from V and 1 base from J, the junction kept 5 bases outside the gene matches. The DNA for the CDR3 is TGTGCCAGCTCCCGTGGACAGGAGAACACTGAAGCTTTCTTT. Its protein product is CASSRGQENTEAFF.

The J gene is TRBJ1-1, the V gene TRBV6-5; D unclear. CDR1 and CDR2 (germline): MNHEY, SVGAGI. Trimming removed 5 bases from V and 4 bases from J, with 11 bases in between. This CDR3 spans 13 amino acids. CDR3 region: CASSPSGVTEAFF. DNA for the CDR3: TGTGCCAGCAGTCCCTCAGGTGTCACTGAAGCTTTCTTT.

V and J are TRBV9 and TRBJ1-2; unclear D gene. Germline values: CDR1 SGDLS, CDR2 YYNGEE. The CDR3 covers 13 residues. V lost 2 bases to trimming and J lost 5 bases, with 10 bases between them. The CDR3 here is CASSVSGGYGYTF. The CDR3 DNA follows: TGTGCCAGCAGCGTGTCAGGCGGGTATGGCTACACCTTC.

The chain recombines TRBV6-1 with TRBJ1-5; 8 positions agree with TRBD1. The CDR3 runs 15 residues. The germline V gene has CDR1 MNHNS and CDR2 SASEGT. V trimming: 2 bases; J trimming: 3 bases; junction bases outside the gene matches: 3. The DNA for the CDR3 is TGTGCCAGCAGTGAAATGGACAGGGTCAATCAGCCCCAGCATTTT. This gives the protein CASSEMDRVNQPQHF.

V usage is TRBV6-1 and J usage is TRBJ2-3, with D unresolved. Between the trimmed V and J ends, which lost 3 bases and 13 bases, there was a span of 17 bases. Germline V CDR1 and CDR2: MNHNS, SASEGT. The CDR3 runs to 13 residues. CDR3 sequence: CASSEVRLDPKYF. Here the CDR3 DNA reads TGTGCCAGCAGTGAGGTACGGCTAGATCCAAAGTATTTT.

This rearrangement joins TRBV18 to TRBJ2-7; 9 nucleotides match TRBD2. The CDR3 runs 17 residues. The germline V gene has CDR1 KGHSH and CDR2 LQKENI. The junction had 10 bases not matched to a gene; V was cut back by 4 bases and J by 0 bases. CDR3: CASSLPVSGGPSYEQYF. The CDR3 DNA reads as TGTGCCAGCTCACTTCCCGTTAGCGGGGGCCCCTCCTACGAGCAGTACTTC.

This clone was seen a handful of times. The chain combines TRBV14 with TRBJ2-5; 7 nucleotides agree with TRBD2. V shed 1 base and J 1 base; nucleotides not matched to a gene: 18. The V gene's germline CDR1 is SGHDN and CDR2 FVKESK. The CDR3 has 20 amino acids. CDR3 sequence: CASSQGPSAREYWTQETQYF. In DNA form, the CDR3 reads TGTGCCAGCAGCCAAGGCCCCTCGGCGCGGGAGTACTGGACCCAAGAGACCCAGTACTTC.

The CDR3 loop reads CASSLGQGSNQPQHF. The CDR3 DNA follows: TGTGCCAGCAGCTTGGGGCAGGGTAGCAATCAGCCCCAGCATTTT. The rearrangement joins TRBV5-5 to TRBJ1-5; maybe TRBD1 (5 bases). Germline V gives CDR1 SGHKS, CDR2 YYEKEE (reference sequence). This CDR3 has 15 amino acids. V was trimmed by 0 bases and J by 0 bases, leaving 7 bases between them.

V is TRBV27 and J is TRBJ1-6, with D perhaps TRBD1 (6 bases). The CDR3 covers 19 residues. Germline CDR1 reads MNHEY; CDR2 reads SMNVEV (reference sequence). Trimming took off 0 bases at V and 6 bases at J, with 21 bases between the two ends. The CDR3 here is CASSLSSPSRGASNSPLHF. The CDR3 DNA reads as TGTGCCAGCAGTTTATCTTCCCCCTCCAGGGGCGCCTCTAATTCACCCCTCCACTTT.

The CDR3 region has the DNA TGTGCCAGCAGAAGGGGAACAGGGTCAACCGGGGAGCTGTTTTTT. Protein product: CASRRGTGSTGELFF. This chain joins TRBV27 and TRBJ2-2, with TRBD1 as a possible D gene (6 bases). With 6 bases removed from V and 5 bases from J, the gap between germline ends came to 16 bases. The CDR3 has 15 residues. Germline CDR1 and CDR2: MNHEY and SMNVEV (reference sequence).

The chain recombines TRBV9 with TRBJ1-3, with 7 nucleotides matching TRBD1. Germline values: CDR1 SGDLS, CDR2 YYNGEE. The V and J ends lost 4 bases and 0 bases, in that order; junction bases with no gene match: 7. CDR3 size: 16 residues. CDR3 coding DNA: TGTGCCAGCAGCCCAAACAGGGGAACCTCTGGAAACACCATATATTTT. It is translated as CASSPNRGTSGNTIYF.

This chain uses TRBV27 with TRBJ2-7; tentatively, D is TRBD2 (5 bases). The CDR3 sequence is 16 residues long. Germline values: CDR1 MNHEY, CDR2 SMNVEV (reference sequence). With 3 bases removed from V and 1 base from J, the gap between germline ends came to 16 bases. The CDR3 nucleotides are TGTGCCAGCAGTTTCTCCCTGGACTTCGTATCCTACGAGCAGTACTTC. Translation gives CASSFSLDFVSYEQYF.

This clone was found once. J is TRBJ2-1 and V is TRBV3-1 (or the pseudogene TRBV3-2); 9 bases are shared with TRBD2. The CDR3 is 16 residues long. J gave up 4 bases and V 5 bases, and 9 bases lay outside the gene matches. CDR1 and CDR2 (germline): LGHDT, YNNKEL (reference sequence). This chain's CDR3 is CASSALAGTLYNEQFF. Written as DNA, the CDR3 is TGTGCCAGCAGCGCGCTAGCGGGAACACTTTACAATGAGCAGTTCTTC.

The genes are TRBV11-3 and TRBJ2-3; tentatively, D is TRBD2 (5 bases). CDR1 SGHNT and CDR2 YENEEA come from the germline V gene. The length of the CDR3 is 14 residues. V shed 8 bases and J shed 2 bases, with 14 bases lying between them. The CDR3 loop reads CASGRRSNTDTQYF. The CDR3 nucleotides read TGTGCCAGCGGAAGGAGGAGCAACACAGATACGCAGTATTTT. Supplemented by reference TRBV11-3 and TRBJ2-3, the full variable domain reads EAGVVQSPRYKIIEKKQPVAFWCNPISGHNTLYWYLQNLGQGPELLIRYENEEAVDDSQLPKDRFSAERLKGVDSTLKIQPAELGDSAVYLCASGRRSNTDTQYFGPGTRLTVL.

This rearrangement joins TRBV9 to TRBJ1-5, with a possible D match to TRBD1 (6 bases). The CDR3 consists of 14 residues. Trimming removed 3 bases from V and 4 bases from J, with 11 bases in between. Germline assignment: CDR1 SGDLS and CDR2 YYNGEE. The CDR3 sequence: CASSGGTLNQPQHF. The CDR3 nucleotides read TGTGCCAGCAGCGGAGGGACACTTAATCAGCCCCAGCATTTT.

The chain employs TRBV7-6 and TRBJ2-1; D may be TRBD2 (5 bases). The V and J ends lost 2 bases and 1 base respectively, with 9 bases between them. The CDR3 spans 15 residues. The germline V gene encodes CDR1 SGHVS and CDR2 FNYEAQ. The CDR3 region has the DNA TGTGCCAGCAGCTTAAGTTCGGGGTCCTACAATGAGCAGTTCTTC. Its translation: CASSLSSGSYNEQFF.

This chain uses TRBV5-5 with TRBJ2-5; D is unresolved. The ends were cut back, 0 bases at V and 3 bases at J, with 12 bases in the middle. Germline values: CDR1 SGHKS, CDR2 YYEKEE (reference sequence). There are 15 residues in the CDR3. In DNA form, the CDR3 reads TGTGCCAGCAGCTTGGCCGTACAGCCCAAAGAGACCCAGTACTTC. Protein sequence: CASSLAVQPKETQYF.

The chain joins TRBV30 to TRBJ1-5; D is possibly TRBD1 (5 bases). V was cut by 4 bases and J by 9 bases, with 16 bases left in between. The CDR3 is made up of 13 amino acids. Germline V CDR1 and CDR2: GTSNPN, SVGIG (reference sequence). The CDR3 nucleotides are TGTGCCTGGATTGACAGTCCCTTGGGGCCCCAGCATTTT. It specifies CAWIDSPLGPQHF. Looking up the rest from reference TRBV30 and TRBJ1-5 gives the full variable domain: SQTIHQWPATLVQPVGSPLSLECTVEGTSNPNLYWYRQAAGRGLQLLFYSVGIGQISSEVPQNLSASRPQDRQFILSSKKLLLSDSGFYLCAWIDSPLGPQHFGDGTRLSIL.

This rearrangement joins TRBV11-3 to TRBJ2-1; 8 bases line up with TRBD2. V shed 1 base, J shed 2 bases, and the junction held 1 base outside the gene matches. The V gene's germline CDR1 is SGHNT and CDR2 YENEEA. The CDR3 covers 15 residues. CDR3 sequence (DNA): TGTGCCAGCAGCTTAGTTAGCGGGACCTACAATGAGCAGTTCTTC. The encoded protein is CASSLVSGTYNEQFF.

This rearrangement joins TRBV19 to TRBJ1-1; 9 nucleotides agree with TRBD1. The CDR3 is 15 amino acids. After removal of 6 bases from V and 5 bases from J, the junction contained 10 bases not matched to a gene. Per the germline V gene, CDR1 is LNHDA and CDR2 is SQIVND (reference sequence). The CDR3 loop reads CASSNPYRGRTEAFF. The CDR3 DNA is TGTGCCAGTAGCAATCCCTACAGGGGGCGAACTGAAGCTTTCTTT.

The V call is TRBV7-2, the J call TRBJ1-1; 11 bases match TRBD1. The CDR3 is 17 amino acids. From germline, CDR1 is SGHTA and CDR2 FQGNSA. V gave up 2 bases and J gave up 4 bases; unmatched junction bases: 9. The CDR3, as DNA: TGTGCCAGCAGCTTATCGGGGTCCGGGACAGGGGGCACTGAAGCTTTCTTT. Translated, it gives CASSLSGSGTGGTEAFF.

This clone was seen a few times. The genes are TRBV7-9 and TRBJ2-2; 9 nucleotides match TRBD2. Germline values: CDR1 SEHNR, CDR2 FQNEAQ (reference sequence). This CDR3 contains 17 residues. V shed 5 bases, J shed 5 bases, and the junction held 12 bases outside the gene matches. The DNA of the CDR3 is TGTGCCAGCAGCCTTTATCCCGCGGGAGGGCGTACCGGGGAGCTGTTTTTT. The encoded protein is CASSLYPAGGRTGELFF.

This rearrangement joins TRBV4-1 to TRBJ2-1; D is possibly TRBD1 (5 bases). CDR3 size: 15 residues. The germline V gene encodes CDR1 MGHRA and CDR2 YSYEKL. The V and J ends lost 4 bases and 8 bases respectively, with 18 bases between them. The CDR3 coding sequence is TGCGCCAGCAGCCTAGGACCCCAGGGTGGGGATGAGCAGTTCTTC. The encoded protein is CASSLGPQGGDEQFF.

This chain links TRBV19 with TRBJ2-1; D is unclear. Germline-derived CDR1 and CDR2 are LNHDA and SQIVND (reference sequence). This CDR3 has 14 amino acids. Trimming left V 3 bases short and J 6 bases short, with 12 bases between. This CDR3 is CASSISRLGNEQFF. The CDR3 region has the DNA TGTGCCAGTAGTATTAGTCGCCTTGGCAATGAGCAGTTCTTC.

The rearrangement links TRBV7-3 to TRBJ2-1; perhaps TRBD1 as D (5 bases). There are 13 residues in the CDR3. Germline values: CDR1 SGHTA, CDR2 FQGTGA. V was cut by 8 bases and J by 3 bases, with 11 bases left in between. This chain's CDR3 is CASGRENYNEQFF. CDR3 DNA sequence: TGTGCCAGCGGCAGGGAAAACTACAATGAGCAGTTCTTC. Variable domain in full (rest from reference TRBV7-3 and TRBJ2-1): GAGVSQTPSNKVTEKGKYVELRCDPISGHTALYWYRQSLGQGPEFLIYFQGTGAADDSGLPNDRFFAVRPEGSVSTLKIQRTERGDSAVYLCASGRENYNEQFFGPGTRLTVL.